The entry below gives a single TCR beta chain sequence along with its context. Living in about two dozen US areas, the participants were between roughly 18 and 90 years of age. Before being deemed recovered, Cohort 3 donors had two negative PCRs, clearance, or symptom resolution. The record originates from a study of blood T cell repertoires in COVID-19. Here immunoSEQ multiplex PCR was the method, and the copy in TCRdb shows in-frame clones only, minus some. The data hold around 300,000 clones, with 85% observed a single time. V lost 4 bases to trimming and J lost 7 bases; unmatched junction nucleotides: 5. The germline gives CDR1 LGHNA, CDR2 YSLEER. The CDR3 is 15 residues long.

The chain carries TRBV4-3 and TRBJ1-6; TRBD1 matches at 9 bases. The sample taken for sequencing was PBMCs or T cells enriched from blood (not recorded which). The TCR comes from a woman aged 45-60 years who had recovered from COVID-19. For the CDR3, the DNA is TGCGCCAGCAGCCCCGGGACAGGGTTAAATTCACCCCTCCACTTT. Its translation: CASSPGTGLNSPLHF.